The 25 T cell receptor beta chains below all came from one sample that was sequenced in a study of blood T cell repertoires in COVID-19. Only in-frame clones appear in the TCRdb table, and some are missing; sequencing was by immunoSEQ multiplex PCR. The sample has some 180,000 clones; almost 85% are singletons. Input material: peripheral blood. All receptors derive from a woman of 80 years or more with COVID-19, enrolled during active disease.

V is TRBV6-2 or TRBV6-3 and J is TRBJ2-7; TRBD1 might be the D (5 bases). CDR3 length equals 13 residues. Trimming took off 0 bases at V and 5 bases at J, with 8 bases between the two ends. The germline gives CDR1 MNHEY, CDR2 SVGEGT. The CDR3 DNA follows: TGTGCCAGCAGTTACTCGGCCAGGGACGAGCAGTACTTC. Amino acids: CASSYSARDEQYF.

The genes are TRBV18 and TRBJ2-3; perhaps TRBD2 as D (6 bases). This CDR3 is built from 14 residues. Germline V gene sequence: CDR1 KGHSH, CDR2 LQKENI. The germline V and J ends were trimmed by 2 bases and 4 bases, with 10 bases remaining between them. The CDR3: CASSPRTGADTQYF. The CDR3 nucleotides are TGTGCCAGCTCACCAAGGACGGGGGCAGATACGCAGTATTTT. The entire variable domain, with the rest obtained from reference TRBV18 and TRBJ2-3, is as follows: NAGVMQNPRHLVRRRGQEARLRCSPMKGHSHVYWYRQLPEEGLKFMVYLQKENIIDESGMPKERFSAEFPKEGPSILRIQQVVRGDSAAYFCASSPRTGADTQYFGPGTRLTVL.

The V gene is TRBV5-6, the J gene TRBJ2-3, with D maybe TRBD2 (6 bases). CDR3 length equals 14 residues. Trimming took off 4 bases at V and 4 bases at J, with 13 bases between the two ends. Germline loops: CDR1 SGHDT, CDR2 YYEEEE. This chain's CDR3 is CASSRLGGADTQYF. In nucleotides, the CDR3 is TGTGCCAGCAGCCGGCTCGGGGGTGCAGATACGCAGTATTTT. The complete variable domain, with remaining parts taken from reference TRBV5-6 and TRBJ2-3, reads DAGVTQSPTHLIKTRGQQVTLRCSPKSGHDTVSWYQQALGQGPQFIFQYYEEEERQRGNFPDRFSGHQFPNYSSELNVNALLLGDSALYLCASSRLGGADTQYFGPGTRLTVL.

This clone was recorded only once. The gene calls are TRBV30 and TRBJ1-2; 7 nucleotides match TRBD1. The CDR3 spans 13 residues. Germline values: CDR1 GTSNPN, CDR2 SVGIG (reference sequence). Germline trimming cut 3 bases from V and 4 bases from J; bases unmatched to any gene: 5. CDR3 sequence: CAWSPQGFYGYTF. The CDR3, as DNA: TGTGCCTGGAGCCCACAGGGGTTCTATGGCTACACCTTC.

This rearrangement joins TRBV7-3 to TRBJ2-2, with 15 bases that match TRBD2. CDR1 is SGHTA, CDR2 FQGTGA, per germline. J gave up 5 bases and V 5 bases, and 9 bases lay outside the gene matches. This CDR3 region has 18 residues. CDR3 coding DNA: TGTGCCAGCAGCCCTTGGGGACTAGCGGGGGGAATGACCGGGGAGCTGTTTTTT. It specifies CASSPWGLAGGMTGELFF.

This sequence joins TRBV7-9 and TRBJ2-1; 9 bases agree with TRBD2. J gave up 1 base and V 0 bases, and 7 bases lay outside the gene matches. CDR3 length equals 18 residues. Germline loops: CDR1 SEHNR, CDR2 FQNEAQ (reference sequence). The CDR3 reads CASSLAGGGAKSYNEQFF. DNA for the CDR3: TGTGCCAGCAGCTTAGCCGGCGGGGGGGCAAAGTCCTACAATGAGCAGTTCTTC.

CDR3 region: CASSRRVQGSEQYF. CDR3 nucleotide sequence: TGTGCCAGCAGCCGCCGGGTCCAAGGATCCGAGCAGTACTTC. The chain links TRBV11-2 to TRBJ2-7, with unresolved D. V lost 5 bases and J lost 6, with 17 bases in between. Looked up from germline, CDR1 is SGHAT and CDR2 is FQNNGV. CDR3 length equals 14 residues. The complete variable domain, with remaining parts taken from reference TRBV11-2 and TRBJ2-7, reads EAGVAQSPRYKIIEKRQSVAFWCNPISGHATLYWYQQILGQGPKLLIQFQNNGVVDDSQLPKDRFSAERLKGVDSTLKIQPAKLEDSAVYLCASSRRVQGSEQYFGPGTRLTVT.

The J gene is TRBJ1-5, the V gene TRBV12-3 or TRBV12-4; D unresolved. V lost 7 bases and J lost 5, with 12 bases in between. This CDR3 contains 13 residues. CDR3 region: CASTPDAYQPQHF. Here the CDR3 DNA reads TGTGCCAGCACCCCAGATGCTTATCAGCCCCAGCATTTT.

The CDR3 loop reads CASSSMGQGTF. The DNA of the CDR3 is TGTGCCAGCAGTTCGATGGGGCAGGGGACCTTC. The V and J genes are TRBV28 and TRBJ1-2; D may be TRBD1 (6 bases). Deletions cut 4 bases from V and 14 bases from J, with 14 bases between. Germline CDR1 is MDHEN and CDR2 is SYDVKM. The CDR3 is 11 residues long.

The chain carries TRBV15 and TRBJ1-6; TRBD1 is a possible D gene (6 bases). This CDR3 spans 15 amino acids. V was clipped by 1 base and J by 10 bases, with 14 bases between them. CDR1 is LNHNV, CDR2 YYDKDF, per germline (reference sequence). The CDR3 DNA sequence: TGTGCCACCAGCAGAGTCAGGGGTGCCGGCTCACCCCTCCACTTT. Its translation: CATSRVRGAGSPLHF.

The CDR3 reads CASSSLMGLAGGLGAKNIQYF. For the CDR3, the DNA is TGTGCCAGCAGTTCTCTCATGGGACTAGCGGGAGGTCTCGGAGCCAAAAACATTCAGTACTTC. This sequence joins TRBV27 and TRBJ2-4, with TRBD2 matching over 15 bases. Trimming removed 4 bases from V and 0 bases from J; junction bases left unmatched: 13. The CDR3 is 21 amino acids. The V gene's germline CDR1 is MNHEY and CDR2 SMNVEV (reference sequence).

V and J are TRBV7-2 and TRBJ1-3; D unclear. The V and J ends lost 2 bases and 0 bases respectively, with 8 bases between them. CDR3 size: 15 residues. Germline CDR1 is SGHTA and CDR2 is FQGNSA. The CDR3: CASSLYHSSGNTIYF. Written as DNA, the CDR3 is TGTGCCAGCAGCTTATACCACAGCTCTGGAAACACCATATATTTT.

The rearrangement uses TRBV27 and TRBJ1-6, with unresolved D. Germline values: CDR1 MNHEY, CDR2 SMNVEV (reference sequence). Trimming left V 6 bases short and J 3 bases short, with 9 bases between. There are 14 residues in the CDR3. In DNA, the CDR3 is TGTGCCAGCAGGTCGGGGAACTATAATTCACCCCTCCACTTT. The encoded protein is CASRSGNYNSPLHF.

This rearrangement joins TRBV30 to TRBJ1-1; D is undetermined. The CDR3 has 12 amino acids. V lost 4 bases and J 5 bases, leaving 11 bases between the germline ends. Per germline, CDR1 GTSNPN and CDR2 SVGIG (reference sequence). The CDR3 sequence is CAWNGFKTEAFF. CDR3 DNA sequence: TGTGCCTGGAACGGGTTTAAGACTGAAGCTTTCTTT.

The V call is TRBV28, the J call TRBJ1-2; 9 bases are a match to TRBD1. The CDR3 consists of 15 residues. The junction had 8 bases not matched to a gene; V was cut back by 5 bases and J by 4 bases. Germline V gene lookup returns CDR1 MDHEN and CDR2 SYDVKM. The CDR3 DNA sequence: TGTGCCAGCAGTCAAGGGACAGGGTCCCTCTATGGCTACACCTTC. Translating it yields CASSQGTGSLYGYTF.

J is TRBJ1-2 and V is TRBV4-1; 8 bases map to TRBD1. CDR3 length: 14 residues. After removal of 1 base from V and 7 bases from J, the junction contained 5 bases not matched to a gene. Germline CDR1 and CDR2: MGHRA and YSYEKL. The CDR3, as DNA: TGCGCCAGCAGCCAAGGTGCGGACAGGGCTGGCTACACCTTC. The encoded protein is CASSQGADRAGYTF.

The J gene is TRBJ1-1, the V gene TRBV21-1; the DNA was not used to check the table's D call, TRBD1. TRBV21-1 is assigned pseudogene status. The CDR3 is 18 amino acids. The chain's CDR3 is CASSAAWTGPKMNTEAFF. The CDR3 DNA reads TGTGCCAGCAGTGCCGCCTGGACAGGGCCAAAAATGAACACTGAAGCTTTCTTT.

This clone is a singleton in its sample. The chain employs TRBV5-5 and TRBJ2-1; 9 bases match TRBD2. Germline V lookup: CDR1 SGHKS, CDR2 YYEKEE (reference sequence). This CDR3 has 18 amino acids. The V and J ends lost 0 bases and 1 base, in that order; junction bases with no gene match: 8. The CDR3 DNA reads TGTGCCAGCAGCTTGGGCCTAGCGGGGATAGTGTCCTACAATGAGCAGTTCTTC. Its translation: CASSLGLAGIVSYNEQFF.

The rearrangement joins TRBV12-3 or TRBV12-4 to TRBJ1-5; weak D call: TRBD1 (5 bases). This CDR3 contains 13 residues. V was cut by 2 bases and J by 6 bases, with 8 bases left in between. Written as DNA, the CDR3 is TGTGCCAGCAGTTTAAGGGGCAGTCAGCCCCAGCATTTT. Translation gives CASSLRGSQPQHF.

The V call is TRBV28, the J call TRBJ2-7; 11 positions match TRBD1. The CDR3 extends over 15 amino acids. J was trimmed by 3 bases and V by 6 bases; bases with no gene match: 7. CDR1 MDHEN and CDR2 SYDVKM come from the germline V gene. The CDR3 bases are TGTGCCAGCAGGGGGACAGGGGGATTTGGCTACGAGCAGTACTTC. This gives the protein CASRGTGGFGYEQYF.

This chain uses TRBV27 with TRBJ1-6; 8 nucleotides match TRBD1. The CDR3 runs to 17 residues. Germline lookup yields CDR1 MNHEY and CDR2 SMNVEV (reference sequence). Unmatched junction bases numbered 10, after V lost 2 bases and J lost 7 bases. CDR3 nucleotides: TGTGCCAGCAGTTTAGCGGGGGACAGGCTGGACAATTCACCCCTCCACTTT. The encoded protein is CASSLAGDRLDNSPLHF.

The rearrangement uses TRBV5-6 and TRBJ2-7; 7 bases are shared with TRBD1. Germline CDR1 is SGHDT and CDR2 is YYEEEE. Unmatched junction bases numbered 9, after V lost 6 bases and J lost 3 bases. The CDR3 runs 14 residues. The CDR3: CASTETGPVYEQYF. The CDR3 DNA sequence: TGTGCCAGCACCGAGACAGGGCCCGTCTACGAGCAGTACTTC.

V gene TRBV7-9 combines with J gene TRBJ2-2; D ambiguous. Germline V gives CDR1 SEHNR, CDR2 FQNEAQ (reference sequence). CDR3 size: 16 residues. With 5 bases removed from V and 4 bases from J, the gap between germline ends came to 17 bases. This CDR3 reads CASSHPVSTFTGELFF. CDR3 DNA sequence: TGTGCCAGCAGCCACCCCGTTTCTACTTTCACCGGGGAGCTGTTTTTT.

This clone has only a few counts. This rearrangement joins TRBV24-1 to TRBJ1-2; D is undetermined. With 4 bases removed from V and 4 bases from J, the gap between germline ends came to 12 bases. The CDR3 loop spans 14 amino acids. The germline CDR1 and CDR2 sequences are KGHDR and SFDVKD. As DNA, the CDR3 is TGTGCCACCAGTGAGGGTAGGGAGAGCTATGGCTACACCTTC. Its protein is CATSEGRESYGYTF.

The V and J genes are TRBV6-5 and TRBJ2-2, with 7 positions matching TRBD2. V lost 6 bases and J lost 7; bases outside the gene matches: 2. The CDR3 spans 12 residues. The V gene's germline CDR1 is MNHEY and CDR2 SVGAGI. The CDR3 spells CASSLAVGELFF. The CDR3 nucleotides read TGTGCCAGCAGCCTAGCGGTCGGGGAGCTGTTTTTT.